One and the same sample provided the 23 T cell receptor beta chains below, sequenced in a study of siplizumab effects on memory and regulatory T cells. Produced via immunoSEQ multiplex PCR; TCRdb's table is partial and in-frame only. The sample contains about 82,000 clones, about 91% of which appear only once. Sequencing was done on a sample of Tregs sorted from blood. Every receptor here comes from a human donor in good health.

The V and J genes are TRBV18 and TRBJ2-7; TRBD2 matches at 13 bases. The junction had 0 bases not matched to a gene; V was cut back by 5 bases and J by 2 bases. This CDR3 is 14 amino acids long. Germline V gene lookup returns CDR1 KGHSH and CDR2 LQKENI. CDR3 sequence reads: CASSGTSGTYEQYF. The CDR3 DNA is TGTGCCAGCTCAGGGACTAGCGGGACCTACGAGCAGTACTTC.

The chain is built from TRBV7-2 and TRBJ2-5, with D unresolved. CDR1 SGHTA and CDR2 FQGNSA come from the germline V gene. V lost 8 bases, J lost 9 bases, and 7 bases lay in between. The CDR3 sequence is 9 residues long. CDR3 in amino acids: CASGEPQYF. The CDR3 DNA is TGTGCCAGCGGTGAGCCCCAGTACTTC.

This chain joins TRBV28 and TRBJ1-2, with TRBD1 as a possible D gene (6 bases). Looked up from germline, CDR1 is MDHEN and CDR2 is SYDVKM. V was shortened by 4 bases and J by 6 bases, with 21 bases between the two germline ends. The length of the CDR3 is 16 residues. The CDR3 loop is CASSSPGLYYRDGYTF. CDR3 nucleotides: TGTGCCAGCAGTTCCCCCGGCCTATACTACAGGGATGGCTACACCTTC.

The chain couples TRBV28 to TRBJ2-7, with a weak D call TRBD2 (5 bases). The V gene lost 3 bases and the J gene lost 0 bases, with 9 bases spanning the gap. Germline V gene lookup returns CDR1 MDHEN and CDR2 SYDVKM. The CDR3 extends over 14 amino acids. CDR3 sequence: CASSFLRGSYEQYF. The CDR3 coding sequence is TGTGCCAGCAGTTTCCTCCGGGGCTCCTACGAGCAGTACTTC.

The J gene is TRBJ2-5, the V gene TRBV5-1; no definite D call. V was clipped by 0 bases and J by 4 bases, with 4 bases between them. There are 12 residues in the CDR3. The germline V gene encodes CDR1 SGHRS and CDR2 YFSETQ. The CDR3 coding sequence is TGCGCCAGCAGCTTGGATCTAGAGACCCAGTACTTC. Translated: CASSLDLETQYF.

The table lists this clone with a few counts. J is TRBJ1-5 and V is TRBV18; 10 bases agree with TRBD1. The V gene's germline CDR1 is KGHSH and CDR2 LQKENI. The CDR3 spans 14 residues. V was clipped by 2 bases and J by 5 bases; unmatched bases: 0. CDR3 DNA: TGTGCCAGCTCACCAGGGACAGGGGATCAGCCCCAGCATTTT. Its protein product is CASSPGTGDQPQHF.

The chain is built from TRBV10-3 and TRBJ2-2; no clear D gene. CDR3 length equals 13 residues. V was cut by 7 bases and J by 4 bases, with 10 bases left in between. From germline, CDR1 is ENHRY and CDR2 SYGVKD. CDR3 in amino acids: CAINADLTGELFF. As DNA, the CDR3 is TGTGCCATCAACGCAGACCTCACCGGGGAGCTGTTTTTT.

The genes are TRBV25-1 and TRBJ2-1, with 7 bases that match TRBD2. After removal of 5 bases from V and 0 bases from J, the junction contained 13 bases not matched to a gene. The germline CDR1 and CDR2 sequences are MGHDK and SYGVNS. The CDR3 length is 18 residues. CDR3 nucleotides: TGTGCCAGCAGTCCAACGGGCGGGACTACGATCTCCTACAATGAGCAGTTCTTC. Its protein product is CASSPTGGTTISYNEQFF.

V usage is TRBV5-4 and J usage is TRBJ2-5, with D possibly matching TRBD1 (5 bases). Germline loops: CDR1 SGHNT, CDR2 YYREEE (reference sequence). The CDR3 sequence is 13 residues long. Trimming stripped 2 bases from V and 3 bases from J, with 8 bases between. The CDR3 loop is CASSFSREETQYF. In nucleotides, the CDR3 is TGTGCCAGCAGCTTTTCCAGGGAAGAGACCCAGTACTTC.

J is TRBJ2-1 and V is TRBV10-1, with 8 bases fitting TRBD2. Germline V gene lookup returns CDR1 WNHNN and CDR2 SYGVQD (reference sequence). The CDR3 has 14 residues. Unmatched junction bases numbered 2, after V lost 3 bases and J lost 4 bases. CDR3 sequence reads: CASSDGGVYNEQFF. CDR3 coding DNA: TGCGCCAGCAGTGACGGGGGGGTGTACAATGAGCAGTTCTTC.

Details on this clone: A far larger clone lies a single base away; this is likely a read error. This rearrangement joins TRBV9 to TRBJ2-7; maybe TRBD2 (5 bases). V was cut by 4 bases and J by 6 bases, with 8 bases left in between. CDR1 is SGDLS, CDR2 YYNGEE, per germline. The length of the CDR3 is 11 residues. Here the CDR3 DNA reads TGTGCCAGCAGCTCGGGGTTCGAGCAGTACTTC. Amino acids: CASSSGFEQYF.

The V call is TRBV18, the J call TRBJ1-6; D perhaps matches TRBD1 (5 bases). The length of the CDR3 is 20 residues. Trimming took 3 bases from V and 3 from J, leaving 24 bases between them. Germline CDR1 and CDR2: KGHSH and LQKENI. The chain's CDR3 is CASSPSFGTTYFRYNSPLHF. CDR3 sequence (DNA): TGTGCCAGCTCACCGTCATTTGGGACCACCTACTTTCGCTATAATTCACCCCTCCACTTT.

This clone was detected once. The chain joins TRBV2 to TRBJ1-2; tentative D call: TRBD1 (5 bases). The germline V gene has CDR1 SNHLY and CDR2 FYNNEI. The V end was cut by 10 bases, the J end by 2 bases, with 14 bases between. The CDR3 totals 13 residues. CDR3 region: CATRAGMNYGYTF. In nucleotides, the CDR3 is TGTGCCACCCGGGCAGGGATGAACTATGGCTACACCTTC.

The CDR3 spells CASSGETGPNTEAFF. The CDR3 DNA follows: TGTGCCAGCAGTGGGGAGACAGGCCCCAACACTGAAGCTTTCTTT. The chain recombines TRBV6-5 with TRBJ1-1, with D possibly being TRBD1 (6 bases). Germline-derived CDR1 and CDR2 are MNHEY and SVGAGI. This CDR3 has 15 amino acids. V was trimmed by 5 bases and J by 2 bases, leaving 15 bases between them.

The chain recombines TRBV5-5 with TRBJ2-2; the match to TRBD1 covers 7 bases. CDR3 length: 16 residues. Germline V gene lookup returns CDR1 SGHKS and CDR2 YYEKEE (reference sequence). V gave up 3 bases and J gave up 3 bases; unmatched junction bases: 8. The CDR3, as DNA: TGTGCCAGCAGCTCTTTAACAGGGGTCTACACCGGGGAGCTGTTTTTT. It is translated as CASSSLTGVYTGELFF.

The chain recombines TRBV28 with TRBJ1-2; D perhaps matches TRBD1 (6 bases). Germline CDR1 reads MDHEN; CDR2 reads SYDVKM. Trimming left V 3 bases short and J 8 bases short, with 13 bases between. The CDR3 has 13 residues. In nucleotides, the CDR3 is TGTGCCAGCAGTTTTCCTTCGGGGGGCGGCTACACCTTC. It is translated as CASSFPSGGGYTF.

The CDR3 bases are TGCGCCAGCAGCTTGGGGCAGGGGGCCTACGAGCAGTACTTC. As protein: CASSLGQGAYEQYF. V gene TRBV5-1 combines with J gene TRBJ2-5; TRBD1 aligns across 7 bases. Gene TRBJ2-7 matches the end of the DNA better, so the J call may be wrong. Germline V gene sequence: CDR1 SGHRS, CDR2 YFSETQ. CDR3 length: 14 amino acids.

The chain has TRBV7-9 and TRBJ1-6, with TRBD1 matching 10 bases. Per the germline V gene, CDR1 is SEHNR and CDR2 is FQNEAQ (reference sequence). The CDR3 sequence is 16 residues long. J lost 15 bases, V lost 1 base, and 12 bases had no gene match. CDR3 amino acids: CASSLGSRDRGSLLHF. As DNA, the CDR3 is TGTGCCAGCAGCTTAGGATCCCGGGACAGGGGAAGTCTCCTCCACTTT.

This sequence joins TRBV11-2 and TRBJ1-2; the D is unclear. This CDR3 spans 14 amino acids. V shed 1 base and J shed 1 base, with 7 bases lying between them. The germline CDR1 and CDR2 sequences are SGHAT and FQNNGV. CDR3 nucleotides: TGTGCCAGCAGCTTAGCCGGGATTAACTATGGCTACACCTTC. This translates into CASSLAGINYGYTF.

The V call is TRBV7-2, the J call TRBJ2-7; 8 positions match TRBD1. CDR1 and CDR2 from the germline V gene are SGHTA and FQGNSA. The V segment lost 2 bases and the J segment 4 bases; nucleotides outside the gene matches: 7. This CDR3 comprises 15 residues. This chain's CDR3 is CASSLPQGVVYEQYF. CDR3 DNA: TGTGCCAGCAGCTTACCACAGGGGGTTGTGTACGAGCAGTACTTC.

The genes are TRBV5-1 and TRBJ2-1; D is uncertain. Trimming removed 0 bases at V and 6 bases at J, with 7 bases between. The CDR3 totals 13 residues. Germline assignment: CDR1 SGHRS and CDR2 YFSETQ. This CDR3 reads CASSLDLINEQFF. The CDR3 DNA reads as TGCGCCAGCAGCTTGGATTTGATCAATGAGCAGTTCTTC.

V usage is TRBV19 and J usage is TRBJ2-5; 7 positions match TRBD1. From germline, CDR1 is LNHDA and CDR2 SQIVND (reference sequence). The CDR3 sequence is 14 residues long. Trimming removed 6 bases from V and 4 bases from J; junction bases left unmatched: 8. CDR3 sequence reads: CASRATGQGETQYF. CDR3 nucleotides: TGTGCCAGTAGGGCGACAGGGCAAGGAGAGACCCAGTACTTC. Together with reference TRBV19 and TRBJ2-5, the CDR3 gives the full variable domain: DGGITQSPKYLFRKEGQNVTLSCEQNLNHDAMYWYRQDPGQGLRLIYYSQIVNDFQKGDIAEGYSVSREKKESFPLTVTSAQKNPTAFYLCASRATGQGETQYFGPGTRLLVL.

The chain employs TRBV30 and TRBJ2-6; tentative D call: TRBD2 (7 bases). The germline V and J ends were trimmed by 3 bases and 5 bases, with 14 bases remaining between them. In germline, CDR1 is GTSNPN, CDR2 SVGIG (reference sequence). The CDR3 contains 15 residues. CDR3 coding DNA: TGTGCCTGGAGCACTGGGGGGGGCTGGGCCAACGTCCTGACTTTC. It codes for CAWSTGGGWANVLTF. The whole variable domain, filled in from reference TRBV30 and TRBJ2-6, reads SQTIHQWPATLVQPVGSPLSLECTVEGTSNPNLYWYRQAAGRGLQLLFYSVGIGQISSEVPQNLSASRPQDRQFILSSKKLLLSDSGFYLCAWSTGGGWANVLTFGAGSRLTVL.